Listed here are 17 T cell receptor beta chains from one sample, sequenced in a study of beta chain features in type 1 diabetes. Of the isolated RNA, all was reverse transcribed, and so the sequenced material was expressed TCRB transcripts. The repertoire was sequenced with immunoSEQ multiplex PCR; TCRdb's copy has only in-frame clones and lacks some. The sample has 300,000 to 400,000 clones; 10% to 15% are singletons. What was sequenced was naive CD4+ T cells from blood. The receptors shown here come from a man aged 18 to 30 in good health.

A few counts support this clone. The gene calls are TRBV5-1 and TRBJ2-7; D might be TRBD2 (5 bases). Germline loops: CDR1 SGHRS, CDR2 YFSETQ. CDR3 length: 14 amino acids. Trimming shortened V by 3 bases and J by 3 bases, and 13 bases separated the two germline ends. CDR3: CASSSDSRSYEQYF. The CDR3 region has the DNA TGCGCCAGCAGCTCGGACTCCCGGAGCTACGAGCAGTACTTC.

This clone was counted a few times. The chain employs TRBV15 and TRBJ1-2, with 10 bases aligning to TRBD1. This CDR3 has 15 residues. Germline V lookup: CDR1 LNHNV, CDR2 YYDKDF (reference sequence). Trimming removed 3 bases from V and 3 bases from J; junction bases left unmatched: 4. The CDR3 coding sequence is TGTGCCACCAGCAGTGACAGGGGGCGCGACTATGGCTACACCTTC. As protein: CATSSDRGRDYGYTF.

This clone was seen only a few times. The chain carries TRBV7-7 and TRBJ2-1; 9 bases match TRBD2. V dropped 2 bases and J dropped 5; count of bases not matched to a gene: 4. The V gene's germline CDR1 is SSHAT and CDR2 FNYEAQ (reference sequence). This CDR3 comprises 15 residues. Here the CDR3 reads CASSLRASGNNEQFF. CDR3 DNA: TGTGCCAGCAGCTTACGGGCTAGCGGGAACAATGAGCAGTTCTTC.

J is TRBJ2-2 and V is TRBV10-3, with 9 bases aligning to TRBD1. This CDR3 is built from 15 residues. The J segment lost 7 bases and the V segment lost 7 bases, leaving 10 bases of the junction unmatched. Germline loops: CDR1 ENHRY, CDR2 SYGVKD. CDR3 amino acids: CAITGPTGGSGELFF. The CDR3 coding sequence is TGTGCCATCACGGGACCGACAGGGGGTAGCGGGGAGCTGTTTTTT.

The chain employs TRBV2 and TRBJ2-2, with 8 bases fitting TRBD1. The CDR3 covers 15 residues. Trimming removed 5 bases from V and 2 bases from J; junction bases left unmatched: 4. Germline loops: CDR1 SNHLY, CDR2 FYNNEI. This CDR3 is CASSLGQGNTGELFF. The CDR3, as DNA: TGTGCCAGCAGTCTCGGACAGGGCAACACCGGGGAGCTGTTTTTT.

The chain joins TRBV7-3 to TRBJ1-1, with unresolved D. The CDR3 runs 13 residues. The ends were cut back, 5 bases at V and 1 base at J, with 8 bases in the middle. Germline CDR1 SGHTA, CDR2 FQGTGA. CDR3 region: CASSPPGNTEAFF. CDR3 coding DNA: TGTGCCAGCAGCCCCCCCGGGAACACTGAAGCTTTCTTT.

This clone has more than one count but fewer than ten. This rearrangement joins TRBV19 to TRBJ1-1, with 7 nucleotides matching TRBD1. The V segment lost 5 bases and the J segment 1 base; nucleotides outside the gene matches: 4. CDR3 length equals 14 residues. CDR1 LNHDA and CDR2 SQIVND come from the germline V gene (reference sequence). The CDR3 protein is CASSSTGTNTEAFF. The CDR3, as DNA: TGTGCCAGTAGTTCGACAGGGACGAACACTGAAGCTTTCTTT.

The chain combines TRBV10-3 with TRBJ1-1, with 10 positions matching TRBD1. Unmatched junction bases numbered 8, after V lost 4 bases and J lost 6 bases. Per germline, CDR1 ENHRY and CDR2 SYGVKD. The CDR3 length is 15 residues. The CDR3 nucleotides read TGTGCCATCAGTGTAGGGGGGACAGGGGCCGCTGAAGCTTTCTTT. Its protein is CAISVGGTGAAEAFF.

This chain uses TRBV6-6 with TRBJ2-2, with no clear D. Germline assignment: CDR1 MNHNY and CDR2 SVGAGI (reference sequence). The CDR3 is 15 residues long. Trimming left V 2 bases short and J 3 bases short, with 10 bases between. CDR3: CASSYRQVDTGELFF. The CDR3 nucleotides read TGTGCCAGCAGTTACAGGCAGGTTGACACCGGGGAGCTGTTTTTT.

V is TRBV7-2 and J is TRBJ2-7, with D possibly matching TRBD2 (6 bases). The CDR3 loop spans 14 amino acids. Trimming took 0 bases from V and 4 from J, leaving 10 bases between them. From germline, CDR1 is SGHTA and CDR2 FQGNSA. CDR3 loop: CASSLASGLYEQYF. DNA for the CDR3: TGTGCCAGCAGCTTAGCTAGCGGATTGTACGAGCAGTACTTC.

This clone has more than one count but fewer than ten. The gene calls are TRBV28 and TRBJ1-6, with 8 positions matching TRBD1. The V gene's germline CDR1 is MDHEN and CDR2 SYDVKM. J was trimmed by 10 bases and V by 2 bases; bases with no gene match: 4. The CDR3 extends over 14 amino acids. CDR3 nucleotides: TGTGCCAGCAGTTTAGGGCAGGGGGCCTCACCCCTCCACTTT. Translated, it gives CASSLGQGASPLHF.

This clone was recorded a few times. V gene TRBV5-1 combines with J gene TRBJ2-1; 7 bases are shared with TRBD1. Losses at the gene ends were 2 bases for V and 8 bases for J; bases not matched to a gene: 7. The length of the CDR3 is 14 residues. Germline V lookup: CDR1 SGHRS, CDR2 YFSETQ. The CDR3, as DNA: TGCGCCAGCAGCTTTAGTCCAGGGGGAGATGAGCAGTTCTTC. It codes for CASSFSPGGDEQFF.

In its sample, this clone was seen a few times. V and J are TRBV6-6 and TRBJ2-3, with 8 bases lining up with TRBD2. The length of the CDR3 is 16 residues. The V segment lost 4 bases and the J segment 1 base; nucleotides outside the gene matches: 7. The germline gives CDR1 MNHNY, CDR2 SVGAGI (reference sequence). CDR3 sequence reads: CASSSTRAGGTDTQYF. The CDR3 coding sequence is TGTGCCAGCAGTTCCACTAGAGCGGGGGGCACAGATACGCAGTATTTT.

Only a few counts were recorded for this clone. The rearrangement uses TRBV7-9 and TRBJ1-1, with 11 bases identical to TRBD1. V shed 8 bases and J 4 bases; nucleotides not matched to a gene: 3. CDR3 length: 13 amino acids. Per the germline V gene, CDR1 is SEHNR and CDR2 is FQNEAQ (reference sequence). CDR3: CASLGTGGTEAFF. The CDR3 DNA follows: TGTGCCAGCTTGGGGACAGGGGGCACTGAAGCTTTCTTT.

The J gene is TRBJ2-7, the V gene TRBV15; D may be TRBD2 (6 bases). The CDR3 spans 16 residues. Per germline, CDR1 LNHNV and CDR2 YYDKDF (reference sequence). Trimming shortened V by 5 bases and J by 2 bases, and 19 bases separated the two germline ends. The CDR3 DNA reads as TGTGCCACCAGCGGAGGGGTGGGTAGCGCGGCCTACGAGCAGTACTTC. Translation gives CATSGGVGSAAYEQYF.

This clone was observed a handful of times. The rearrangement joins TRBV9 to TRBJ1-1; the D gene is possibly TRBD1 (6 bases). The CDR3 spans 17 residues. Germline V gene data show CDR1 as SGDLS and CDR2 as YYNGEE. Trimming left V 4 bases short and J 5 bases short, with 24 bases between. Here the CDR3 DNA reads TGTGCCAGCAGCTCAGGGGAGTCAGGGGTAATTGGGACTGAAGCTTTCTTT. As protein: CASSSGESGVIGTEAFF.

The table lists this clone with a few counts. The chain joins TRBV5-1 to TRBJ2-7; possibly TRBD2 for D (7 bases). The germline CDR1 and CDR2 sequences are SGHRS and YFSETQ. Deletions cut 4 bases from V and 3 bases from J, with 20 bases between. This CDR3 spans 16 amino acids. CDR3 residues: CASSLRGGGRNYEQYF. The CDR3 nucleotides read TGCGCCAGCAGCCTCCGGGGAGGGGGGAGAAACTACGAGCAGTACTTC.